This T cell receptor (beta chain) was captured by sequencing in a study of blood T cell repertoires in COVID-19. This CDR3 is 19 amino acids long. V trimming: 1 base; J trimming: 10 bases; junction bases outside the gene matches: 17. Germline V CDR1 and CDR2: SGHDN, FVKESK. Clones were sequenced by immunoSEQ multiplex PCR, and TCRdb holds only the in-frame ones, with some missing. The table records 40,000 to 50,000 clones, about 86% of them present only once. The clonotype originates from a man between 70 and 80 years old with acute or convalescent COVID-19. The J gene is TRBJ1-6, the V gene TRBV14; 9 bases match TRBD1. The specimen was peripheral blood. The CDR3, as DNA: TGTGCCAGCAGCCAAGTTTACGGGCGCGGGACAGGGCTAACCTCACCCCTCCACTTT. This sequence encodes CASSQVYGRGTGLTSPLHF.